These 21 T cell receptor beta chains were sequenced from one sample in a study of human T cells and chemical hapten exposure. TCRdb used MiXCR to reprocess the RACE reads, holding one entry per CDR3 protein. The sample includes around 260,000 distinct CDR3 sequences, about 8.1% of them seen just once. Regarding time point: pre-sensitization, week 0. As to treatment: therapeutic diphenylcyclopropenone sensitization with weekly scalp DPC. The sample was whole blood, taken in connection with sensitization to the hapten diphenylcyclopropenone (DPC). These receptors were collected from a middle-aged woman with alopecia areata. Some clones in this sample may be carry-over from other donors' samples.

This clonotype was seen a few times. The chain recombines TRBV10-3 with TRBJ2-5, with no clear D. The CDR3 loop spans 13 amino acids. Germline CDR1 reads ENHRY; CDR2 reads SYGVKD. The V end was cut by 6 bases, the J end by 2 bases, with 10 bases between. The CDR3 protein is CAIRARVQETQYF. CDR3 nucleotides: TGTGCCATCAGAGCCCGGGTTCAAGAGACCCAGTACTTC.

This clonotype was observed a few times. The J gene is TRBJ2-3, the V gene TRBV9; the D is unclear. Trimming pared 4 bases from V and 2 bases from J, leaving 20 bases between. Germline-derived CDR1 and CDR2 are SGDLS and YYNGEE. The CDR3 is 17 amino acids. The DNA for the CDR3 is TGTGCCAGCAGCCCGAGACCGACCCCAACCCCCACAGATACGCAGTATTTT. This translates into CASSPRPTPTPTDTQYF.

Concerning this clonotype itself: An end of the junction does not agree with germline; a read error may underlie this. This chain connects TRBV12-3 or TRBV12-4 to TRBJ2-2, with TRBD1 identical over 9 bases. CDR3 length: 15 amino acids. The CDR3 spells CVSTRDRVNTGELFF. The CDR3 DNA reads as TGTGTCAGCACCCGGGACAGGGTGAACACCGGGGAGCTGTTTTTT.

This chain joins TRBV4-1 and TRBJ2-5; D ambiguous. The CDR3 contains 14 residues. CDR1 is MGHRA and CDR2 is YSYEKL in the germline V gene. V gave up 3 bases and J gave up 7 bases, with 15 bases separating them. For the CDR3, the DNA is TGCGCCAGCAGCCAGAACTGGATTTCAGTGACCCAGTACTTC. Encoded protein: CASSQNWISVTQYF.

This chain links TRBV27 with TRBJ2-3; tentative D call: TRBD2 (6 bases). Germline V gene sequence: CDR1 MNHEY, CDR2 SMNVEV (reference sequence). The CDR3 contains 16 residues. The germline V and J ends were trimmed by 6 bases and 2 bases, with 18 bases remaining between them. The CDR3 coding sequence is TGTGCCAGCAGGATAGCCGGAGCGGGTGACACAGATACGCAGTATTTT. This translates into CASRIAGAGDTDTQYF.

This clonotype counts as medium-sized. The genes are TRBV11-2 and TRBJ1-2; unclear D gene. V was clipped by 5 bases and J by 3 bases, with 13 bases between them. The CDR3 consists of 14 residues. CDR1 and CDR2 from the germline V gene are SGHAT and FQNNGV. The CDR3: CASSLQDTYYGYTF. The CDR3 nucleotides read TGTGCCAGCAGCCTTCAAGACACCTACTATGGCTACACCTTC.

This clonotype came up a few times. The chain links TRBV14 to TRBJ2-7; a weak D match, TRBD1 (6 bases). Trimming stripped 4 bases from V and 0 bases from J, with 16 bases between. Germline V CDR1 and CDR2: SGHDN, FVKESK. The CDR3 is made up of 16 amino acids. Here the CDR3 reads CASSRGPGQPSYEQYF. CDR3 coding DNA: TGTGCCAGCAGCCGAGGTCCGGGACAACCCTCCTACGAGCAGTACTTC.

The gene calls are TRBV12-3 or TRBV12-4 and TRBJ2-7; 8 bases agree with TRBD2. The V gene end was trimmed by 3 bases and the J gene end by 7 bases; junction bases not matched to a gene: 20. The CDR3 is 18 amino acids. Here the CDR3 reads CASSFTFSGAGNTREQYF. CDR3 DNA: TGTGCCAGCAGTTTCACCTTTAGCGGGGCGGGGAATACTAGGGAGCAGTACTTC.

The chain is built from TRBV28 and TRBJ1-1, with 10 positions matching TRBD1. In germline, CDR1 is MDHEN, CDR2 SYDVKM. CDR3 size: 15 residues. V shed 6 bases, J shed 6 bases, and the junction held 10 bases outside the gene matches. The CDR3 loop reads CASSPPGTGVPEAFF. CDR3 nucleotide sequence: TGTGCCAGCAGCCCTCCCGGGACAGGGGTACCTGAAGCTTTCTTT.

This clonotype was counted a few times. The chain links TRBV11-3 to TRBJ2-3; D is ambiguous. V lost 2 bases, J lost 6 bases, and 15 bases lay in between. Germline CDR1 and CDR2: SGHNT and YENEEA. This CDR3 has 15 amino acids. CDR3 residues: CASSLSQANGDTQYF. DNA for the CDR3: TGTGCCAGCAGCTTATCTCAGGCAAATGGGGATACGCAGTATTTT.

This clonotype was detected many times. The genes are TRBV4-3 and TRBJ2-3, with TRBD2 identical over 13 bases. The germline V gene has CDR1 LGHNA and CDR2 YSLEER. V shed 0 bases, J shed 8 bases, and the junction held 8 bases outside the gene matches. This CDR3 contains 17 residues. The CDR3 here is CASSQDRTSGRSGTQYF. CDR3 DNA: TGCGCCAGCAGCCAAGACCGGACTAGCGGGAGAAGTGGTACGCAGTATTTT.

The table lists this clonotype with a few counts. V and J are TRBV5-1 and TRBJ1-1; tentatively, D is TRBD1 (6 bases). This CDR3 has 13 residues. V was trimmed by 1 base and J by 4 bases, leaving 8 bases between them. Germline V CDR1 and CDR2: SGHRS, YFSETQ. CDR3 region: CASSLTGITEAFF. In DNA form, the CDR3 reads TGCGCCAGCAGCTTGACAGGGATCACTGAAGCTTTCTTT.

This clonotype was detected only a few times. The chain has TRBV6-5 and TRBJ2-5; the D is unclear. The CDR3 spans 16 residues. The germline gives CDR1 MNHEY, CDR2 SVGAGI. The V and J ends lost 0 bases and 7 bases respectively, with 18 bases between them. The CDR3 sequence: CASSYSRGPLWGTQYF. DNA of the CDR3: TGTGCCAGCAGTTACTCCAGAGGCCCCCTATGGGGGACCCAGTACTTC.

The chain recombines TRBV11-2 with TRBJ2-3; TRBD1 aligns across 7 bases. CDR1 is SGHAT, CDR2 FQNNGV, per germline. The CDR3 is 15 amino acids. Losses at the gene ends were 6 bases for V and 5 bases for J; bases not matched to a gene: 11. CDR3 amino acids: CASSGTGQVRDTQYF. CDR3 nucleotides: TGTGCCAGCAGTGGAACCGGACAGGTTAGAGATACGCAGTATTTT.

This clonotype was recorded many times. CDR3 loop: CASSLGRRENTGELFF. CDR3 sequence (DNA): TGTGCCAGCAGCTTAGGGCGCCGAGAGAACACCGGGGAGCTGTTTTTT. This chain uses TRBV7-8 with TRBJ2-2; no reliable D call. V was clipped by 1 base and J by 1 base, with 10 bases between them. This CDR3 is 16 amino acids long. Germline V lookup: CDR1 SGHVS, CDR2 FQNEAQ.

The DNA of the CDR3 is TGTGCCATCAGTGATCCCGACGGCGGGGACGAGCAGTACTTC. The encoded protein is CAISDPDGGDEQYF. The chain combines TRBV10-3 with TRBJ2-7, with D perhaps TRBD2 (6 bases). The CDR3 has 14 residues. The V end lost 3 bases, the J end lost 5 bases, and 14 bases lay between the germline ends. Germline CDR1 reads ENHRY; CDR2 reads SYGVKD.

This clonotype appeared many times. The V call is TRBV20-1, the J call TRBJ2-1, with 8 bases fitting TRBD2. The junction had 10 bases not matched to a gene; V was cut back by 0 bases and J by 0 bases. Per the germline V gene, CDR1 is DFQATT and CDR2 is SNEGSKA (reference sequence). This CDR3 region has 18 residues. The CDR3 nucleotides are TGCAGTGCTAGAGACGTAGGCGGGAGGTCTCTCTCCTACAATGAGCAGTTCTTC. Its translation: CSARDVGGRSLSYNEQFF.

V gene TRBV6-2 or TRBV6-3 combines with J gene TRBJ2-5, with 9 bases identical to TRBD1. The junction had 6 bases not matched to a gene; V was cut back by 4 bases and J by 0 bases. The CDR3 runs 16 residues. CDR1 MNHEY and CDR2 SVGEGT come from the germline V gene. The CDR3 DNA sequence: TGTGCCAGCAGTTCTTGGACAGGGGCGAACCAAGAGACCCAGTACTTC. It specifies CASSSWTGANQETQYF.

This clonotype was seen ten or more times. The V call is TRBV28, the J call TRBJ1-3; possibly TRBD1 for D (6 bases). The V gene's germline CDR1 is MDHEN and CDR2 SYDVKM. This CDR3 is 16 amino acids long. Between the trimmed V and J ends, which lost 5 bases and 2 bases, there was a span of 16 bases. The CDR3 loop reads CASSGGQGLAGNTIYF. The CDR3 DNA is TGTGCCAGCAGTGGGGGCCAGGGTCTCGCTGGAAACACCATATATTTT.

The chain uses TRBV6-1 and TRBJ1-1; D is perhaps TRBD1 (6 bases). V gave up 2 bases and J gave up 7 bases, with 11 bases separating them. The CDR3 contains 13 residues. Germline CDR1 is MNHNS and CDR2 is SASEGT. CDR3 sequence reads: CASSELGQSEAFF. CDR3 DNA sequence: TGTGCCAGCAGTGAATTGGGACAAAGTGAAGCTTTCTTT.

This chain uses TRBV6-5 with TRBJ1-3; 7 bases are a match to TRBD1. CDR3 length: 16 residues. J lost 3 bases, V lost 5 bases, and 10 bases had no gene match. Germline lookup yields CDR1 MNHEY and CDR2 SVGAGI. The CDR3 region is CASSRGRQGGGNTIYF. The CDR3 DNA is TGTGCCAGCAGTCGGGGTCGACAGGGCGGTGGAAACACCATATATTTT.